The clone carrying this T cell receptor beta chain is a singleton in its sample. What it binds is unknown. CDR3 length: 13 amino acids. J gave up 4 bases and V 4 bases, and 5 bases lay outside the gene matches. Germline values: CDR1 SGHRS, CDR2 YFSETQ. This specimen belongs to a study of T cell responses to AZD1222 COVID-19 vaccine. Study observations and caveats: Baseline seropositivity characterized only a handful of AZD1222 recipients. Spike-specific TCR breadth and depth rose after two AZD1222 doses.

Data came from immunoSEQ multiplex PCR; TCRdb stores just in-frame clones and leaves some out. The table records about 150,000 clones, 85% to 90% of them present only once. The gene calls are TRBV5-1 and TRBJ2-7; 7 bases map to TRBD1. Sequences were derived from peripheral blood, sampled on day 0 of MenACWY control vaccination. The origin of this receptor is an adult in good health. The CDR3 nucleotides read TGCGCCAGCAGCCCATCGACAGGGTACGAGCAGTACTTC. Translated, it gives CASSPSTGYEQYF.